Here is one TCR beta chain with its context. Its target is not known. The data belong to a study of OX40 agonist ivuxolimab in advanced cancers. Study information: Partial responses were achieved by three patients, of whom one had hepatocellular carcinoma and two had cutaneous melanoma. Study-level findings and limits: Specificity for antigen went undetermined in the expanded peripheral T cells.

The sampling schedule covered blood at baseline, cycle 4 day 1, and cycle 7 day 1. Produced via immunoSEQ multiplex PCR; TCRdb's table is partial and in-frame only. The table has 80,000 or so clones, 90% to 95% seen once. The source material was CD4+ or CD8+ T cells sorted from blood, sampled in a trial of the OX40 agonist ivuxolimab. This sequence was found in an adult with an advanced solid tumor such as melanoma, head and neck, liver or kidney cancer.

In DNA form, the CDR3 reads TGCGCCAGCAGCTCAAATGCGGCCGGGGAGCTGTTTTTT. It specifies CASSSNAAGELFF. The chain employs TRBV5-1 and TRBJ2-2; D gene unclear. The CDR3 is 13 residues long. Germline V gives CDR1 SGHRS, CDR2 YFSETQ. Trimming pared 3 bases from V and 6 bases from J, leaving 9 bases between.